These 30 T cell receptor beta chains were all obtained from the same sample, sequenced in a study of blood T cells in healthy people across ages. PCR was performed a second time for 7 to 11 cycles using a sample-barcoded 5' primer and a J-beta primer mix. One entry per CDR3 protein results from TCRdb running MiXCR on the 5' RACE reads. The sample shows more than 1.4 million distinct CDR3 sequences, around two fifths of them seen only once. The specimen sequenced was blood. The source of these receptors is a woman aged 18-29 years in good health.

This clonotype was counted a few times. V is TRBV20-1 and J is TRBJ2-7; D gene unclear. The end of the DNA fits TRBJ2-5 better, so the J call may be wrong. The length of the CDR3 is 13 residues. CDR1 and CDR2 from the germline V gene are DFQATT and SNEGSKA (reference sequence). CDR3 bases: TGCAGTGCTAGAGTGGGCTTCGGAGAGACCCAGTACTTC. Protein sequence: CSARVGFGETQYF.

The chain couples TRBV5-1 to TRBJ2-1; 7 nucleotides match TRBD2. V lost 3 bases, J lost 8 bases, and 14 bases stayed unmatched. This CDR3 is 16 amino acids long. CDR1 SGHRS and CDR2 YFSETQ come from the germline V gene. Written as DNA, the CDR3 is TGCGCCAGCAGCTCAAGCAGCGGGGAACTTTTCGATGAGCAGTTCTTC. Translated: CASSSSSGELFDEQFF.

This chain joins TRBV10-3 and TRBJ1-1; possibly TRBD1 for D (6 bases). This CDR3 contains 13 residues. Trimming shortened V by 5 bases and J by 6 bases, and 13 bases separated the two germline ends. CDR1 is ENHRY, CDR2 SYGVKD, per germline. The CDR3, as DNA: TGTGCCATCAGTACAGGGTCAGACGCTGAAGCTTTCTTT. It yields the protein CAISTGSDAEAFF.

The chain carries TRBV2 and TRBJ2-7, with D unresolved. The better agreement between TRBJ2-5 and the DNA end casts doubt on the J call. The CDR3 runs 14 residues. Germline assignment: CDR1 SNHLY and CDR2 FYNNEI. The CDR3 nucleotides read TGTGCCAGCAGCGACTGGACGCCCGGAGAGACCCAGTACTTC. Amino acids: CASSDWTPGETQYF.

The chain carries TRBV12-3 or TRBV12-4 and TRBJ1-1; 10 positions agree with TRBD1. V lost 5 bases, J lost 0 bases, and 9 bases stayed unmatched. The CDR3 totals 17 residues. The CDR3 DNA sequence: TGTGCCAGCAGTGGAACGGACAGGGGGGATATGAACACTGAAGCTTTCTTT. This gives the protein CASSGTDRGDMNTEAFF.

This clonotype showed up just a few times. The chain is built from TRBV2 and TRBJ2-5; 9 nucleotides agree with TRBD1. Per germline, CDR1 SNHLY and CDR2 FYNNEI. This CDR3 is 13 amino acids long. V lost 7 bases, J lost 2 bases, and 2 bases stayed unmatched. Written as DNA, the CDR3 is TGTGCCAGCATGGGGACAGGGCAAGAGACCCAGTACTTC. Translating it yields CASMGTGQETQYF.

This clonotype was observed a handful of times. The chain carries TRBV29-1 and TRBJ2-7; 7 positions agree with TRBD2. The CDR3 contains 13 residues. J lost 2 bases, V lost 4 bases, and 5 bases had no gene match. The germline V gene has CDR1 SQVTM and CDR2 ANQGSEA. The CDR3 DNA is TGCAGCGTTGTTACCGGGGGGACCTACGAGCAGTACTTC. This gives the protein CSVVTGGTYEQYF.

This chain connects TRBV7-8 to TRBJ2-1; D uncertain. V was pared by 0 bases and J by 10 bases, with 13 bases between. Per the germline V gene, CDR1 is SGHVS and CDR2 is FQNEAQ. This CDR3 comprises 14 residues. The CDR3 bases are TGTGCCAGCAGCTTAGCGGTGCCAGTTGGGGAGCAGTTCTTC. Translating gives CASSLAVPVGEQFF.

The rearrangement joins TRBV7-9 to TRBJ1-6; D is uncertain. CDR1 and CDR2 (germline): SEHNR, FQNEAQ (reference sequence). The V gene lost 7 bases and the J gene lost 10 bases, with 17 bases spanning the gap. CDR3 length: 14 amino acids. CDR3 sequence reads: CASTNGDSGSPLHF. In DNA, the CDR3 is TGTGCCAGCACCAACGGGGATAGCGGCTCACCCCTCCACTTT.

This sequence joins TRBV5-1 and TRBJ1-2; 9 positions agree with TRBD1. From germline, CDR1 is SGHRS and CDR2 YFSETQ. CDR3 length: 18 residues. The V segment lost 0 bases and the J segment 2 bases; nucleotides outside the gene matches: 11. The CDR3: CASSLVPPGTGSNYGYTF. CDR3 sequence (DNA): TGCGCCAGCAGCTTGGTTCCCCCGGGGACAGGGAGCAACTATGGCTACACCTTC.

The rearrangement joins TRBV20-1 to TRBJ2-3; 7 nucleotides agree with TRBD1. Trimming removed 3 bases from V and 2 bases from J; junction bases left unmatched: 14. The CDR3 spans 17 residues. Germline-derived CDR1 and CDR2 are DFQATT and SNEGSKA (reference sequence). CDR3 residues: CSASPPGQAPTTDTQYF. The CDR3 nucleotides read TGCAGTGCTAGCCCCCCCGGACAGGCACCTACCACAGATACGCAGTATTTT.

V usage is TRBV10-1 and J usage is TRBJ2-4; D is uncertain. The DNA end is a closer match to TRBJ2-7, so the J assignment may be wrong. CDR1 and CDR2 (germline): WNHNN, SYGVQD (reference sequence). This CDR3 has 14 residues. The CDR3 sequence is CASSDTLPPYEQYF. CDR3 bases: TGCGCCAGCAGCGACACCCTGCCCCCCTACGAGCAGTACTTC.

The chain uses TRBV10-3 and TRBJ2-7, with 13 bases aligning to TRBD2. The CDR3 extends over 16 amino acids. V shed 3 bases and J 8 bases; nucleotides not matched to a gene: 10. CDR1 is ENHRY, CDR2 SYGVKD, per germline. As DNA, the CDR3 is TGTGCCATCAGTGACGGACTAGCGGGGGTATCTACTCAGCAGTACTTC. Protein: CAISDGLAGVSTQQYF.

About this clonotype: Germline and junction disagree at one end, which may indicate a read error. CDR3 in amino acids: CASSLSSSGSTGTQYF. CDR3 DNA sequence: TGCGCCAGCAGCTTGTCCTCTAGCGGGAGCACAGGTACGCAGTATTTT. V usage is TRBV5-1 and J usage is TRBJ2-3; 10 bases line up with TRBD2. Per germline, CDR1 SGHRS and CDR2 YFSETQ. CDR3 length: 16 amino acids.

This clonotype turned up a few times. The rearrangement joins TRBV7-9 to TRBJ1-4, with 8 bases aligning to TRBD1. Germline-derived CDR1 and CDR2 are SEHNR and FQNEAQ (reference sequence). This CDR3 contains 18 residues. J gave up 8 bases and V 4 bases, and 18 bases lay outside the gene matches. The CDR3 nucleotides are TGTGCCAGCAGCTCGCGTAGAGGACAGGGAAAGGAGGGGGAAAAACTGTTTTTT. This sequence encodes CASSSRRGQGKEGEKLFF.

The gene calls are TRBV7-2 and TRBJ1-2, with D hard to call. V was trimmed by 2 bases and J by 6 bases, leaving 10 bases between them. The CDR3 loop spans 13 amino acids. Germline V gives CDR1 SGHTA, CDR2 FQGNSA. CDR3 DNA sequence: TGTGCCAGCAGCTTATGGGGAGACGATGGCTACACCTTC. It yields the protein CASSLWGDDGYTF.

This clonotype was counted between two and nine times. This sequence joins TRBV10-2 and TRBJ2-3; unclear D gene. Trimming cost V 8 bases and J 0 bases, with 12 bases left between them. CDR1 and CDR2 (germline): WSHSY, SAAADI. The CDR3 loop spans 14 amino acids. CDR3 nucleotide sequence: TGCGCCAGCGGGGTCGGAGCTAGCACAGATACGCAGTATTTT. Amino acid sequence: CASGVGASTDTQYF.

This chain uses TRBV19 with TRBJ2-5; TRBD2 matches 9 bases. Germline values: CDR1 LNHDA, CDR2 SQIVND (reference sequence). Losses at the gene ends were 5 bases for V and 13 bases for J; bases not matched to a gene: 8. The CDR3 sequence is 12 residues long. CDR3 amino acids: CASSHSGGPWYF. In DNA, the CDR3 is TGTGCCAGTAGTCACAGCGGGGGGCCATGGTACTTC.

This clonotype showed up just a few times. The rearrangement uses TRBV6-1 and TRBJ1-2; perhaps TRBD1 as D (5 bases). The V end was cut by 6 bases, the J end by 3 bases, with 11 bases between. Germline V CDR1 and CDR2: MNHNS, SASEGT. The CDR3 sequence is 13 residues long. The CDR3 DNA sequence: TGTGCCAGCAGGGACGACAGACACTATGGCTACACCTTC. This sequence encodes CASRDDRHYGYTF.

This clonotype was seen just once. CDR3 sequence: CASSDQGQGMNSPLHF. The CDR3 nucleotides are TGTGCCAGCAGCGACCAGGGACAGGGGATGAATTCACCCCTCCACTTT. The chain carries TRBV7-9 and TRBJ1-6; 10 nucleotides match TRBD1. The CDR3 is 16 amino acids. Germline CDR1 reads SEHNR; CDR2 reads FQNEAQ (reference sequence). The V gene end was trimmed by 5 bases and the J gene end by 7 bases; junction bases not matched to a gene: 8.

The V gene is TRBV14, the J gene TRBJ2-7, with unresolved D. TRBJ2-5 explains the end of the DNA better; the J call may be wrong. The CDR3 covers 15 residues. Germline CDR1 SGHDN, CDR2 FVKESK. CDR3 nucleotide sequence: TGTGCCAGCAGCCAAGATGTGTTGAGGTTAGAGACCCAGTACTTC. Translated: CASSQDVLRLETQYF.

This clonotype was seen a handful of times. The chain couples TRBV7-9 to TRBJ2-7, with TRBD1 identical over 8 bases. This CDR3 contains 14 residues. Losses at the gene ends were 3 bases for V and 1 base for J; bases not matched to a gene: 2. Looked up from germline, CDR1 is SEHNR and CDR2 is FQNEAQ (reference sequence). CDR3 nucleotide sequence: TGTGCCAGCAGCTTCCGGGACAGGTCCTACGAGCAGTACTTC. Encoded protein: CASSFRDRSYEQYF.

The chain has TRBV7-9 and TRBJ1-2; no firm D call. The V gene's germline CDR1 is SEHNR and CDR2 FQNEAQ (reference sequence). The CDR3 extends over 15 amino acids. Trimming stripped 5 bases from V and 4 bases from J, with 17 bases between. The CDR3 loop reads CASSPEERQLYGYTF. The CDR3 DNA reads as TGTGCCAGCAGCCCCGAGGAGCGGCAGCTCTATGGCTACACCTTC.

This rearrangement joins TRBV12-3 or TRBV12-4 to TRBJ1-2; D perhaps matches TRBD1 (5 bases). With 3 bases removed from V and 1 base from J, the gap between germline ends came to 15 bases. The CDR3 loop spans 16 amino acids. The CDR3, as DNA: TGTGCCAGCAGTTTGGGGACGGGACGGCTTAACTATGGCTACACCTTC. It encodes CASSLGTGRLNYGYTF.

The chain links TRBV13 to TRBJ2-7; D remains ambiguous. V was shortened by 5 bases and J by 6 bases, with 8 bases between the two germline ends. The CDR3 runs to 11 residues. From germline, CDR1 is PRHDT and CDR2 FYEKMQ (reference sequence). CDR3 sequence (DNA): TGTGCCAGCAGCCCCCAGACCGAGCAGTACTTC. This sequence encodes CASSPQTEQYF.

For the CDR3, the DNA is TGTGCCAGCACCCCGACTATGGGACTCCGCTCCTACGAGCAGTACTTC. Translated, it gives CASTPTMGLRSYEQYF. V is TRBV27 and J is TRBJ2-7; perhaps TRBD2 as D (6 bases). V lost 7 bases to trimming and J lost 0 bases, with 19 bases between them. The CDR3 spans 16 residues. The germline V gene has CDR1 MNHEY and CDR2 SMNVEV (reference sequence).

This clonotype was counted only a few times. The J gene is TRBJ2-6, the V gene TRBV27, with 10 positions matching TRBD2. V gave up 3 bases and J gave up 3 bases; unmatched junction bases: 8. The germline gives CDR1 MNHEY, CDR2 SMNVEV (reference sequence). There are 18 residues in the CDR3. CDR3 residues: CASSFGLAGVVGANVLTF. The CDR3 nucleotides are TGTGCCAGCAGTTTCGGGCTAGCGGGAGTAGTTGGGGCCAACGTCCTGACTTTC.

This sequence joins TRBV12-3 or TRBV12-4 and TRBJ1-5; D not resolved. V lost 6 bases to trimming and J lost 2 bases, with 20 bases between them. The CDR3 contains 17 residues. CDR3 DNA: TGTGCCAGCAGCTGGGCAGGCCCCCCCTATGGCAATCAGCCCCAGCATTTT. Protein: CASSWAGPPYGNQPQHF.

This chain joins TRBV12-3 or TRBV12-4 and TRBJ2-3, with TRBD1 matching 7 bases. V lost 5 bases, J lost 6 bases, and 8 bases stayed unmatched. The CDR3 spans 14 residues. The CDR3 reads CASSRDSPADTQYF. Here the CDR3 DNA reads TGTGCCAGCAGTCGGGACAGCCCCGCGGATACGCAGTATTTT.

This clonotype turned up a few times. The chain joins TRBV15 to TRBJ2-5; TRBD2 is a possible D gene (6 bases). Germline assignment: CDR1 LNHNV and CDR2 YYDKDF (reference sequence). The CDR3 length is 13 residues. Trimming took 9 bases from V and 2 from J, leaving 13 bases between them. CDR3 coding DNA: TGTGCCACAGCAAAAGGAGGGCAAGAGACCCAGTACTTC. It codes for CATAKGGQETQYF.